This T cell receptor (beta chain) was identified in a study of blood T cells in healthy people across ages. Overall study context: Per every two T cells, about one barcoded beta molecule was captured by template switching.

The second PCR ran roughly 6 to 11 cycles with a sample-barcoded 5' primer and J-beta primers. TCRdb itself ran the 5' RACE reads through MiXCR, one entry per CDR3 protein. The table has around 1,100,000 distinct CDR3 sequences, around two fifths seen once; the top ten hold around 13%. Comments on this clonotype: The antigen remains unidentified.

CDR1 and CDR2 from the germline V gene are SNHLY and FYNNEI. V gave up 3 bases and J gave up 1 base, with 6 bases separating them. The CDR3 spans 13 residues. Study-wide results and limits: Bulk PBMC profiling left naive and antigen-experienced comparisons inconclusive.

The sequence was collected from a man aged 18 to 35 in good health. The sequencing input was blood. The chain couples TRBV2 to TRBJ1-1; D gene uncertain. The CDR3 sequence: CASSDGRNTEAFF. The CDR3 coding sequence is TGTGCCAGCAGTGATGGCAGGAACACTGAAGCTTTCTTT.